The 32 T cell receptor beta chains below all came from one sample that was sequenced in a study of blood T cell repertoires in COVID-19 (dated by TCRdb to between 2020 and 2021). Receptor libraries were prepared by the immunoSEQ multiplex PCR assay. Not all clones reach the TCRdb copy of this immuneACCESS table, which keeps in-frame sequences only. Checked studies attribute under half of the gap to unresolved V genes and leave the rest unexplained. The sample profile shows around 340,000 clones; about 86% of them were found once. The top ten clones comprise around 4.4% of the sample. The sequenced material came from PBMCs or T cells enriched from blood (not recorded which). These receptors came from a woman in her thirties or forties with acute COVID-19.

CDR3 region: CASSLMGLLAGGSGELFF. Here the CDR3 DNA reads TGTGCCAGCAGCCTAATGGGACTACTAGCGGGGGGGTCCGGGGAGCTGTTTTTT. The chain links TRBV3-1 (or the pseudogene TRBV3-2) to TRBJ2-2; 13 nucleotides match TRBD2. The germline gives CDR1 LGHDT, CDR2 YNNKEL (reference sequence). V was pared by 4 bases and J by 6 bases, with 11 bases of the junction left unmatched. The CDR3 length is 18 residues.

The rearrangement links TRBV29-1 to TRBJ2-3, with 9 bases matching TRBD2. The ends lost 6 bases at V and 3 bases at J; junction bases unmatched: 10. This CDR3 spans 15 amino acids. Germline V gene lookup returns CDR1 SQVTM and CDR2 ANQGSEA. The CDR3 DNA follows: TGCAGCGTGACCTGGGTTAGCGGGGGTACAGATACGCAGTATTTT. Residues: CSVTWVSGGTDTQYF.

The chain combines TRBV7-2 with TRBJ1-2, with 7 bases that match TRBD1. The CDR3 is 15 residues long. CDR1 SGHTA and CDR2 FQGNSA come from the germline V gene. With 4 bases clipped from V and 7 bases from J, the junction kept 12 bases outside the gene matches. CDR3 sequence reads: CASSSSPAGGRGYTF. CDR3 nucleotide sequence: TGTGCCAGCAGCTCCTCCCCCGCAGGGGGTCGTGGCTACACCTTC.

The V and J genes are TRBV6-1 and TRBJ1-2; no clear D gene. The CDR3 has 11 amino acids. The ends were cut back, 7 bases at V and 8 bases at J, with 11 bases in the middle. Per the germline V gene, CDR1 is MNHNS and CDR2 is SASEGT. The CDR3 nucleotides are TGTGCCAGCAAGACCGTGGAGGGCTACACCTTC. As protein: CASKTVEGYTF.

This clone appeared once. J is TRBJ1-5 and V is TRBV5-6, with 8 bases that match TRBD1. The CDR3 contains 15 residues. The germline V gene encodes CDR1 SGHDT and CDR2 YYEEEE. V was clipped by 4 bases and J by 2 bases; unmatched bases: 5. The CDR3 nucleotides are TGTGCCAGCAGCGAGACAGGGGTCGGCAATCAGCCCCAGCATTTT. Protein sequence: CASSETGVGNQPQHF.

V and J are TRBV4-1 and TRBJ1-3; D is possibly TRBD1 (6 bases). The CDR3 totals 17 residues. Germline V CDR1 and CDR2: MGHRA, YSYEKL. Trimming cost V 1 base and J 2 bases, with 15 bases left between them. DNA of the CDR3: TGCGCCAGCAGCCAAGTCGATCAGGGGCAAACTGGAAACACCATATATTTT. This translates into CASSQVDQGQTGNTIYF.

The CDR3 loop is CASSQDRARAGGPQHF. CDR3 bases: TGCGCCAGCAGCCAAGATCGGGCCAGGGCCGGGGGGCCCCAGCATTTT. The gene calls are TRBV4-3 and TRBJ1-5; a possible D gene is TRBD1 (5 bases). Germline CDR1 reads LGHNA; CDR2 reads YSLEER. Trimming pared 0 bases from V and 9 bases from J, leaving 18 bases between. The CDR3 contains 16 residues.

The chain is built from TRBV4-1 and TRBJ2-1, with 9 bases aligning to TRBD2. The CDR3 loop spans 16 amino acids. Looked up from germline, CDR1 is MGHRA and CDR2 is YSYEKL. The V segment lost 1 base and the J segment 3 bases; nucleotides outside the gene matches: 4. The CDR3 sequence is CASSQGAGGFYNEQFF. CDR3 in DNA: TGCGCCAGCAGCCAAGGAGCGGGAGGCTTCTACAATGAGCAGTTCTTC.

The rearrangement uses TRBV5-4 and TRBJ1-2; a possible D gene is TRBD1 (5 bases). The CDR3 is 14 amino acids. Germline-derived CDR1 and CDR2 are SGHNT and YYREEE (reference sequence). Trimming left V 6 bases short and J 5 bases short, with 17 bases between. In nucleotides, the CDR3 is TGTGCCAGCAAAGGTGCGGGGGGAGAATATGGCTACACCTTC. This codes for CASKGAGGEYGYTF.

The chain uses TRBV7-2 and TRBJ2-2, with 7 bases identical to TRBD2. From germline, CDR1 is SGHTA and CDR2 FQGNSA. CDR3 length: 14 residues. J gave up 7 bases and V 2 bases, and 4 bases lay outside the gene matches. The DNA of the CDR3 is TGTGCCAGCAGCTTACTTCGGGGGGACGGGGAGCTGTTTTTT. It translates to CASSLLRGDGELFF.

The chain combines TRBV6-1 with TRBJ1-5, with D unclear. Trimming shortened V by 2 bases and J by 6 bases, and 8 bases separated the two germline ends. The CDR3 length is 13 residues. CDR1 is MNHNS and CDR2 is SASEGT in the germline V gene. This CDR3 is CASSELESQPQHF. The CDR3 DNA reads TGTGCCAGCAGTGAACTGGAGAGTCAGCCCCAGCATTTT.

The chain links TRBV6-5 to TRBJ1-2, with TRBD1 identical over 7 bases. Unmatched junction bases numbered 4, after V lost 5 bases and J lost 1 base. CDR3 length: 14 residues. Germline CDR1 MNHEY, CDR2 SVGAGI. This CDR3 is CASSMTGFNYGYTF. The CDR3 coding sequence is TGTGCCAGCAGTATGACAGGGTTTAACTATGGCTACACCTTC.

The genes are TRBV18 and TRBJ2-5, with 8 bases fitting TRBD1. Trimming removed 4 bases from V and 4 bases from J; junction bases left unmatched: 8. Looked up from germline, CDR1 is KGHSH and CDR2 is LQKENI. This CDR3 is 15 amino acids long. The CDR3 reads CASSLRQGSPETQYF. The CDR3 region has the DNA TGTGCCAGCTCACTCCGACAGGGGAGCCCAGAGACCCAGTACTTC.

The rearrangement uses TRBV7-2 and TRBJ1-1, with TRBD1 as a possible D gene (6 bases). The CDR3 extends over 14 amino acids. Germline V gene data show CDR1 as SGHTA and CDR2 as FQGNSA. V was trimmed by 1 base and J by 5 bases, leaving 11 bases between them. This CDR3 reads CASSLGGGRTEAFF. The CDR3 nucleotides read TGTGCCAGCAGCTTAGGGGGGGGCAGGACTGAAGCTTTCTTT.

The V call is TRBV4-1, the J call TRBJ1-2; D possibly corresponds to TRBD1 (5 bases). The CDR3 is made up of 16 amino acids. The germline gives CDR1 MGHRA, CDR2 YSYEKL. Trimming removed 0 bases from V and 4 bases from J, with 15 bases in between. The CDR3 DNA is TGCGCCAGCAGCCAAGAATGGGGCAGCATTAGCTATGGCTACACCTTC. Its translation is CASSQEWGSISYGYTF.

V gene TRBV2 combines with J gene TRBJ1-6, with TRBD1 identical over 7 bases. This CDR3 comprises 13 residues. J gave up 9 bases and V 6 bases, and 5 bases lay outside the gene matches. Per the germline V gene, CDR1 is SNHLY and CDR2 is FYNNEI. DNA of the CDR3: TGTGCCAGCAGCGGACAGGCAGGTTCACCCCTCCACTTT. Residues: CASSGQAGSPLHF. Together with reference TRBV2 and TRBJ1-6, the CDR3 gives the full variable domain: EPEVTQTPSHQVTQMGQEVILRCVPISNHLYFYWYRQILGQKVEFLVSFYNNEISEKSEIFDDQFSVERPDGSNFTLKIRSTKLEDSAMYFCASSGQAGSPLHFGNGTRLTVT.

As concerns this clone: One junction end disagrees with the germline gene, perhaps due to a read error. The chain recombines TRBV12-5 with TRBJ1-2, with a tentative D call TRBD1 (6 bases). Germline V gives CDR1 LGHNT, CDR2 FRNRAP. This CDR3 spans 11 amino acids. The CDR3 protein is CASGLGTEDAF. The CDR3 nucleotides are TGTGCTAGTGGTTTGGGGACAGAAGACGCCTTC.

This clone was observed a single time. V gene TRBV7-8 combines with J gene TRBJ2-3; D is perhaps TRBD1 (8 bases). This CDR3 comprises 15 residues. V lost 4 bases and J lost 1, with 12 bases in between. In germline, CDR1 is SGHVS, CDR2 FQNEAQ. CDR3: CASSSTGGGTDTQYF. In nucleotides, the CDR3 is TGTGCCAGCAGCTCAACAGGGGGGGGCACAGATACGCAGTATTTT.

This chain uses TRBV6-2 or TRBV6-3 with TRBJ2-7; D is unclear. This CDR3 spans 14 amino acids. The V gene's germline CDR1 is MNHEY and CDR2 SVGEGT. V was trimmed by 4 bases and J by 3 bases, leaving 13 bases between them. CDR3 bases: TGTGCCAGCAGTTCAATCAGTAAGATCTACGAGCAGTACTTC. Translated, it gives CASSSISKIYEQYF.

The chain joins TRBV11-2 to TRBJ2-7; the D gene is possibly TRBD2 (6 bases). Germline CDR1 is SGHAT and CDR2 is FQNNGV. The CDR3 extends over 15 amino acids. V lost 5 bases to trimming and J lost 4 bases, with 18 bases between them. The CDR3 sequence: CASSTPPGSRYEQYF. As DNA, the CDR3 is TGTGCCAGCAGCACTCCCCCCGGGAGTAGGTACGAGCAGTACTTC.

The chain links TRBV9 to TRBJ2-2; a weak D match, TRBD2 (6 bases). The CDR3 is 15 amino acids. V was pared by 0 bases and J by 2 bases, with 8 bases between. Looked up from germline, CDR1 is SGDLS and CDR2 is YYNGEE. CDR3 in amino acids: CASSVVGGNTGELFF. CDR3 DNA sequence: TGTGCCAGCAGCGTAGTGGGAGGAAACACCGGGGAGCTGTTTTTT.

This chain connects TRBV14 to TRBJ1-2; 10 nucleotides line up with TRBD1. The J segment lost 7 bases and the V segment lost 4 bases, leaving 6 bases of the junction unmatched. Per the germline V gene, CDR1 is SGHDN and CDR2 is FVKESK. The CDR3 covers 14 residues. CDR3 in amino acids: CASSPGQGIFGYTF. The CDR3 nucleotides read TGTGCCAGCAGCCCGGGACAGGGGATTTTTGGCTACACCTTC.

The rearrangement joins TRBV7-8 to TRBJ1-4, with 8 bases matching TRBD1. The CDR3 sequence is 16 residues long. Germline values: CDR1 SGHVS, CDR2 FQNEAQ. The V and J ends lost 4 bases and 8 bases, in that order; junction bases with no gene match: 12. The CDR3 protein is CASSSRRDRGEEKLFF. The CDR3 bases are TGTGCCAGCAGCTCACGGAGAGACAGGGGAGAGGAAAAACTGTTTTTT.

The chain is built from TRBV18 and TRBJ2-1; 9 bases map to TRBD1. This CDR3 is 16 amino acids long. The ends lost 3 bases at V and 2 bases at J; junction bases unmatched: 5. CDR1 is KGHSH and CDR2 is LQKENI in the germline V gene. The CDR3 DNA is TGTGCCAGCTCACCGTGGGACAGGGTTACCTACAATGAGCAGTTCTTC. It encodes CASSPWDRVTYNEQFF.

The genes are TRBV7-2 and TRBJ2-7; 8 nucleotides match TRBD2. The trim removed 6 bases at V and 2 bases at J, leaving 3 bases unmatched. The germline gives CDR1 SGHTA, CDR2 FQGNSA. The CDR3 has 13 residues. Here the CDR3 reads CASRYGGAYEQYF. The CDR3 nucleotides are TGTGCCAGCAGATACGGGGGGGCCTACGAGCAGTACTTC. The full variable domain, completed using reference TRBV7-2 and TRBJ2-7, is GAGVSQSPSNKVTEKGKDVELRCDPISGHTALYWYRQSLGQGLEFLIYFQGNSAPDKSGLPSDRFSAERTGGSVSTLTIQRTQQEDSAVYLCASRYGGAYEQYFGPGTRLTVT.

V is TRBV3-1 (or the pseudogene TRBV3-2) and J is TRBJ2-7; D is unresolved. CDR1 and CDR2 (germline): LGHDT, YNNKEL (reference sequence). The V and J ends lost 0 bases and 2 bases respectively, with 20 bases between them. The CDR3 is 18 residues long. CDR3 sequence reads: CASSQDLPIATSAYEQYF. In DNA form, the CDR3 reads TGTGCCAGCAGCCAAGACCTCCCTATTGCGACTTCAGCCTACGAGCAGTACTTC.

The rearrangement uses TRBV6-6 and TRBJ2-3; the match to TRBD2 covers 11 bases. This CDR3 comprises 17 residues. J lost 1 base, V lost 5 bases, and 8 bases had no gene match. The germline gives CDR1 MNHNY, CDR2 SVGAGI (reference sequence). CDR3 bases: TGTGCCAGCAGTCTCCCTAGCGGGGGGCGGGGCACAGATACGCAGTATTTT. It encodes CASSLPSGGRGTDTQYF.

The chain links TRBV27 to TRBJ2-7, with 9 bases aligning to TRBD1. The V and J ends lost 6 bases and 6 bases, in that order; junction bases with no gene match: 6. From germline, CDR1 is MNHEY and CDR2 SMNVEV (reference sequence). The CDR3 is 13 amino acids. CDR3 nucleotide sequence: TGTGCCAGCAGGGACAGGGGCACAGGCGAGCAGTACTTC. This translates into CASRDRGTGEQYF.

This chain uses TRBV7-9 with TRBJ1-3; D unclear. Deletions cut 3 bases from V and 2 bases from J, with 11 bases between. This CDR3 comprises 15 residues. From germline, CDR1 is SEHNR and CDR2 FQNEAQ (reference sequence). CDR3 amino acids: CASSLSAHTGNTIYF. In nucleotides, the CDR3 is TGTGCCAGCAGCTTGAGCGCCCACACTGGAAACACCATATATTTT. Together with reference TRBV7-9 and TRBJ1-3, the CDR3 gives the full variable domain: DTGVSQNPRHKITKRGQNVTFRCDPISEHNRLYWYRQTLGQGPEFLTYFQNEAQLEKSRLLSDRFSAERPKGSFSTLEIQRTEQGDSAMYLCASSLSAHTGNTIYFGEGSWLTVV.

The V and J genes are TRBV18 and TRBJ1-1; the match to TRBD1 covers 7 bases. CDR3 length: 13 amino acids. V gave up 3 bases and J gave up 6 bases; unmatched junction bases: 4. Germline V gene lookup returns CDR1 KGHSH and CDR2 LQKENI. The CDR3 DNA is TGTGCCAGCTCACCGCGACAGGGTGCTGAAGCTTTCTTT. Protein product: CASSPRQGAEAFF.

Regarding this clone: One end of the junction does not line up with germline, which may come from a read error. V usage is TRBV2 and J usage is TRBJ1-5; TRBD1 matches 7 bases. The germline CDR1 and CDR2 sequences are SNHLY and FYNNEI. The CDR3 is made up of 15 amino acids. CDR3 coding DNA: TGTGCCAGCAGACTAACAGGGGTTAGCAGTCAGCCCCAGCATTTT. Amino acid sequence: CASRLTGVSSQPQHF.

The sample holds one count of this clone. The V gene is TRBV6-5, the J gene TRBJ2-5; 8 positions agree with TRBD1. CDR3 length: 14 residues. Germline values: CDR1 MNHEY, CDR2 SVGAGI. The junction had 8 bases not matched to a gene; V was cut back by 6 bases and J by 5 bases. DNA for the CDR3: TGTGCCAGCAGATTTCAGGGGGCCGGGGAGACCCAGTACTTC. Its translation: CASRFQGAGETQYF.